This T cell receptor (beta chain) was documented in a study of blood T cell repertoires in COVID-19. For the study at large: COVID-19 samples collected from the United States, Italy and Spain covered acute and convalescent phases. The cDNA or gDNA used as material had been derived from T cells, B-cell-depleted T cells, or PBMCs.

The CDR3 is 15 amino acids. V gave up 2 bases and J gave up 5 bases; unmatched junction bases: 4. Germline lookup yields CDR1 LGHNA and CDR2 YSLEER. Original analysis: Reference gene primers were amplified, and this amplification served to estimate nucleated cell counts. Sequenced by immunoSEQ multiplex PCR; TCRdb stores in-frame clones only, minus some. V and J calls and clone size come straight from that table; D and trimming were deduced from the DNA. The table records approximately 160,000 clones, around 85% of them present only once. The V gene is TRBV4-3, the J gene TRBJ1-1, with 11 bases lining up with TRBD1. Material: peripheral blood. This clonotype was obtained from a man between 60 and 75 years old who had recovered from COVID-19. The CDR3 sequence is CASSQSGQGGTEAFF. In DNA form, the CDR3 reads TGCGCCAGCAGCCAATCGGGACAGGGGGGTACTGAAGCTTTCTTT.